The rows below give T cell receptor beta chains drawn from one sample of a study of cytomegalovirus exposure and HLA in healthy donors. The protocol was immunoSEQ multiplex PCR, while the TCRdb copy is restricted to in-frame clones and leaves out a portion. The sample includes roughly 150,000 clones, approximately 80% seen only once; the top ten take over 3%. The sample was PBMCs. Receptor source: a male donor in good health and CMV-seronegative. The CDR3 runs from the conserved cysteine through the conserved F or W. D genes are given only for firm matches. Some rows mark clone size as missing; the rest say once, few, many or name a class of expanded clone.

>TRBJ2-7|TRBD2|NA|TRBV7-2
TGTGCCAGCAGCCCCCGCGGGGGGACCTACGAGCAGTACTTC
CASSPRGGTYEQYF
>TRBJ2-5|NA|NA|TRBV7-9
TGTGCCAGCAGCCCCGAGGGCAGTGTTGAGACCCAGTACTTC
CASSPEGSVETQYF
>TRBJ2-5|TRBD2|NA|TRBV7-9
TGTGCCAGCAGGCCCGGGACTAGCGGTACAGAGACCCAGTACTTC
CASRPGTSGTETQYF
>TRBJ1-2|TRBD1|NA|TRBV18
TGTGCCAGCTCACCACGGGGACAGATCTATGGCTACACCTTC
CASSPRGQIYGYTF
>TRBJ2-1|NA|NA|TRBV4-2
TGTGCCAGCAGCCACCCCCCAGGAGGGCGGAACAATGAGCAGTTCTTC
CASSHPPGGRNNEQFF
>TRBJ1-4|TRBD1|NA|TRBV28
TGTGCCAGCAGAAGACAGGGGGACGAAAAACTGTTTTTT
CASRRQGDEKLFF
>TRBJ2-3|TRBD2|NA|TRBV2
TGTGCCAGCCGACTAGCGGGCAACACAGATACGCAGTATTTT
CASRLAGNTDTQYF
>TRBJ2-6|TRBD1|NA|TRBV5-6
TGTGCCAGCAGCCTCGGACAGGGATCCTCTGGGGCCAACGTCCTGACTTTC
CASSLGQGSSGANVLTF
>TRBJ1-5|NA|NA|TRBV2
TGTGCCAGCAGTGAAGGGACAGTGAATCAGCCCCAGCATTTT
CASSEGTVNQPQHF
>TRBJ2-1|NA|NA|TRBV4-3
TGCCCTTTCGGGGGAGCGTTGTACAATGAGCAGTTCTTC
CPFGGALYNEQFF
>TRBJ2-7|TRBD2|once|TRBV10-3
TGTGCCACCAGCTCCGGGACTACTACCTACGAGCAGTACTTC
CATSSGTTTYEQYF
>TRBJ2-7|NA|NA|TRBV27
TGTGCCAGCAGTTTACTCCCAGTTTCCGAGCAGTACTTC
CASSLLPVSEQYF
>TRBJ1-4|TRBD1|NA|TRBV30
TGTGCCTCCCGGGACAGGGGGCAGGCGGCTAATGAAAAACTGTTTTTT
CASRDRGQAANEKLFF
>TRBJ1-2|TRBD1|once|TRBV27
TGTGCCAGCAGTTCCCGGACAGGGAACCTGGGGAACTATGGCTACACCTTC
CASSSRTGNLGNYGYTF
>TRBJ2-1|TRBD2|NA|TRBV18
TGTGCCAGCTCACCCTTCTCGGGGGGGGCCTCCTACAATGAGCAGTTCTTC
CASSPFSGGASYNEQFF
>TRBJ2-3|NA|few|TRBV19
TGTGCCAGTAGTAGGGGACTGGCGGATACGCAGTATTTT
CASSRGLADTQYF
>TRBJ2-1|TRBD2|NA|TRBV7-8
TGTGCCAGCAGCGCAGGGACTAGCGGGAGAACGAGCTCCTACAATGAGCAGTTCTTC
CASSAGTSGRTSSYNEQFF
>TRBJ2-1|TRBD2|NA|TRBV7-9
TGTGCCAGCAGCCTACTAGCGGCAGATGAGCAGTTCTTC
CASSLLAADEQFF
>TRBJ1-4|TRBD1|NA|TRBV28
TGTGCCAGCAGTTCCCACAGGGGTGCTTGGGGTGAAAAACTGTTTTTT
CASSSHRGAWGEKLFF
>TRBJ1-1|NA|NA|TRBV18
TGTGCCAGCTCACCACAAAGCAGGGCCCCTGAAGCTTTCTTT
CASSPQSRAPEAFF
>TRBJ2-3|NA|NA|TRBV9
TGTGCCAGCAGCGTAGACGGGGAAGCCTCGGATACGCAGTATTTT
CASSVDGEASDTQYF
>TRBJ1-4|TRBD1|NA|TRBV2
TGTGCCAGCAGTGTTGACAGGGGATTGGTGAGGAAACTGTTTTTT
CASSVDRGLVRKLFF
>TRBJ2-7|NA|NA|TRBV5-4
TGTGCCAGCAGCCGTGGACAGACTCGCTACGAGCAGTACTTC
CASSRGQTRYEQYF
>TRBJ2-7|TRBD1|NA|TRBV5-1
TGCGCCAGCAGCTTATGGGACAGGGGGCCGGAGCAGTACTTC
CASSLWDRGPEQYF
>TRBJ1-5|NA|NA|TRBV28
TGTGCCAGCAGTTTAATGGGGGGGGCGAGTAGCAATCAGCCCCAGCATTTT
CASSLMGGASSNQPQHF
>TRBJ2-1|NA|NA|TRBV7-3
TGTGCCAGCAGCTTGGGCAGGTCCTACAATGAGCAGTTCTTC
CASSLGRSYNEQFF
>TRBJ1-5|NA|few|TRBV28
TGTGCCAGCATCTCCCCGGGTTACGGGCAGCCCCAGCATTTT
CASISPGYGQPQHF
>TRBJ1-1|TRBD1|NA|TRBV28
TGTGCCAGCAGTCCCGGGGACAGATTGAACACTGAAGCTTTCTTT
CASSPGDRLNTEAFF
>TRBJ1-1|TRBD1|NA|TRBV10-3
TGTGCCATCAGTCTAGGGGGCAGGACTGAAGCTTTCTTT
CAISLGGRTEAFF
>TRBJ1-2|TRBD1|NA|TRBV9
TGTGCCAGCAGCGTAGAGAGTGGACAGGGATACTATGGCTACACCTTC
CASSVESGQGYYGYTF
>TRBJ2-7|TRBD2|few|TRBV5-1
TGCGCCAGCAGCGTAAGGACTAGCGGGAGGAGGGCTCCCTACGAGCAGTACTTC
CASSVRTSGRRAPYEQYF
>TRBJ1-2|NA|NA|TRBV5-1
TGCGCCAGCAGCTTGGCCCTGGCATCGTATGGCTACACCTTC
CASSLALASYGYTF
>TRBJ1-6|NA|NA|TRBV18
TGTGCCAGCTCACACCCCACTACCGGGGGGGGGAATAATTCACCCCTCCACTTT
CASSHPTTGGGNNSPLHF
>TRBJ2-5|NA|NA|TRBV7-2
TGTGCCAGCAGCCCAGCGGAGACCCAGTACTTC
CASSPAETQYF
>TRBJ2-3|NA|NA|TRBV12-5
TGTGCTAGTGGTGAGGGAGCTGGCGGCACACGAGATACGCAGTATTTT
CASGEGAGGTRDTQYF
>TRBJ1-3|NA|NA|TRBV6-5
TGTGCCAGCAGTTACTCGACATACAGCTCTGGAAACACCATATATTTT
CASSYSTYSSGNTIYF
>TRBJ2-7|TRBD2|NA|TRBV2
TGTGCCAGCAGTCCTCAGCGGGTAGCGGGGGCCCCCGAGCAGTACTTC
CASSPQRVAGAPEQYF
>TRBJ1-2|NA|few|TRBV6-5
TGTGCCAGCAGTTACTCGAGAGTGGGCCAGCTCTATGGCTACACCTTC
CASSYSRVGQLYGYTF
>TRBJ2-7|NA|NA|TRBV2
TGTGCCAGCAGGTCCGACTCTCAGACCTACGAGCAGTACTTC
CASRSDSQTYEQYF
>TRBJ2-6|TRBD1|NA|TRBV28
TGTGCCAGCTCCCCAACCGGGACAGGGACATATTCGGGGGCCAACGTCCTGACTTTC
CASSPTGTGTYSGANVLTF
>TRBJ2-1|TRBD2|NA|TRBV5-1
TGCGCCAGCAGCACACTAGCGGGAGCCCCCAGTGAGCAGTTCTTC
CASSTLAGAPSEQFF
>TRBJ1-2|NA|NA|TRBV30
TGTGCCTGGAGGCTACAGGGTTGGGACTATGGCTACACCTTC
CAWRLQGWDYGYTF
>TRBJ2-7|NA|NA|TRBV28
TGTGCAGCGGCCGGCTCCTACGAGCAGTACTTC
CAAAGSYEQYF